The entry that follows covers one TCR beta chain sequence. Sequence at one end of the junction differs from germline and may be a read error. The record originates from a study of shared clonotypes between healthy human individuals. TCRdb's table, derived via immunoSEQ multiplex PCR, lists solely in-frame clones and lacks some. The table has some 530,000 clones, approximately 82% seen once; the top ten hold more than 10%. The TCR sequence derives from a woman aged 35 to 49 in good health. Some clones in this sample may be carry-over from other donors' samples. Sample: PBMCs.

The CDR3 protein is CSARARQGDF. The CDR3 DNA reads as TGCAGTGCTAGGGCCAGACAGGGGGACTTT. The chain is built from TRBV20-1 and TRBJ1-1; 9 bases match TRBD1. The CDR3 loop spans 10 amino acids. Germline V gene sequence: CDR1 DFQATT, CDR2 SNEGSKA (reference sequence).